The 20 T cell receptor beta chains listed next were all sequenced from one sample in a study of PD-L1 blockade in urothelial cancer. This table comes from immunoSEQ multiplex PCR, and its TCRdb copy is limited to in-frame clones, with some not included. Seen here are around 110,000 clones, roughly 91% observed once, and the top ten hold 1.5% to 2%. The time point: peripheral blood 6 weeks after treatment start. The starting material was PBMCs, obtained around atezolizumab (anti-PD-L1) treatment. The source of these receptors is a man aged 60 to 75 with urothelial cancer.

V and J are TRBV7-2 and TRBJ2-1; 8 bases align to TRBD2. J gave up 3 bases and V 1 base, and 5 bases lay outside the gene matches. Germline CDR1 SGHTA, CDR2 FQGNSA. The CDR3 contains 16 residues. As DNA, the CDR3 is TGTGCCAGCAGCTTAGTGGGTCTAGCGGGCTACAATGAGCAGTTCTTC. Translating gives CASSLVGLAGYNEQFF.

The rearrangement joins TRBV5-1 to TRBJ2-7; a weak D match, TRBD2 (5 bases). Germline CDR1 and CDR2: SGHRS and YFSETQ. CDR3 length: 12 residues. V was clipped by 7 bases and J by 2 bases, with 10 bases between them. This chain's CDR3 is CASGTSAYEQYF. The CDR3 DNA reads TGCGCCAGCGGCACTAGTGCCTACGAGCAGTACTTC.

The chain uses TRBV7-9 and TRBJ2-2; D may be TRBD2 (5 bases). This CDR3 has 15 residues. Germline V gene lookup returns CDR1 SEHNR and CDR2 FQNEAQ (reference sequence). Trimming took 0 bases from V and 1 from J, leaving 6 bases between them. CDR3 coding DNA: TGTGCCAGCAGCTTAGCGGCGGGGAACACCGGGGAGCTGTTTTTT. Its translation: CASSLAAGNTGELFF.

V and J are TRBV28 and TRBJ1-2, with 10 bases aligning to TRBD1. The CDR3 contains 14 residues. Germline V gene data show CDR1 as MDHEN and CDR2 as SYDVKM. J lost 12 bases, V lost 4 bases, and 11 bases had no gene match. DNA for the CDR3: TGTGCCAGCAGTTCGACAGGGGGCGGCGTGAGGAACACCTTC. Its translation: CASSSTGGGVRNTF.

The chain combines TRBV5-1 with TRBJ2-5; D gene uncertain. The CDR3 consists of 16 residues. V was cut by 1 base and J by 3 bases, with 16 bases left in between. Germline loops: CDR1 SGHRS, CDR2 YFSETQ. CDR3 loop: CASSLTLRSLKETQYF. DNA of the CDR3: TGCGCCAGCAGCTTGACTCTACGGTCACTGAAAGAGACCCAGTACTTC.

V usage is TRBV19 and J usage is TRBJ2-7; TRBD1 agrees at 7 bases. With V trimmed by 3 bases and J by 5 bases, 7 bases remained unmatched. CDR1 and CDR2 from the germline V gene are LNHDA and SQIVND (reference sequence). This CDR3 region has 14 residues. Here the CDR3 reads CASSIGDRVHEQYF. In nucleotides, the CDR3 is TGTGCCAGTAGTATTGGCGACAGGGTCCACGAGCAGTACTTC.

CDR3 sequence reads: CASSRSLRGGTYEQYF. Here the CDR3 DNA reads TGTGCCAGCAGCCGCTCGTTAAGGGGAGGCACCTACGAGCAGTACTTC. J is TRBJ2-7 and V is TRBV11-2; the D gene is possibly TRBD2 (6 bases). V shed 5 bases and J shed 2 bases, with 19 bases lying between them. Germline V gene lookup returns CDR1 SGHAT and CDR2 FQNNGV. CDR3 length: 16 amino acids.

This chain uses TRBV5-1 with TRBJ2-5; the match to TRBD1 covers 8 bases. This CDR3 has 13 amino acids. Germline trimming cut 9 bases from V and 5 bases from J; bases unmatched to any gene: 9. Per the germline V gene, CDR1 is SGHRS and CDR2 is YFSETQ. The CDR3 protein is CATTETGGETQYF. The CDR3 region has the DNA TGCGCCACTACCGAAACAGGGGGGGAGACCCAGTACTTC.

The chain recombines TRBV11-1 with TRBJ2-5; possible D gene TRBD2, 6 bases. Trimming removed 5 bases from V and 0 bases from J, with 25 bases in between. This CDR3 comprises 19 residues. CDR1 is SGHAT, CDR2 FQDESV, per germline (reference sequence). The CDR3, as DNA: TGTGCCAGCAGCGTTAGTAGCGGACACCTCCCACTGTACCAAGAGACCCAGTACTTC. Protein sequence: CASSVSSGHLPLYQETQYF.

The chain combines TRBV5-1 with TRBJ1-2; the match to TRBD1 covers 7 bases. Germline assignment: CDR1 SGHRS and CDR2 YFSETQ. V dropped 4 bases and J dropped 7; count of bases not matched to a gene: 4. The CDR3 sequence is 12 residues long. CDR3 nucleotide sequence: TGCGCCAGCAGCCATCCAGGGGGTGGCTACACCTTC. This translates into CASSHPGGGYTF. The complete variable domain, with remaining parts taken from reference TRBV5-1 and TRBJ1-2, reads KAGVTQTPRYLIKTRGQQVTLSCSPISGHRSVSWYQQTPGQGLQFLFEYFSETQRNKGNFPGRFSGRQFSNSRSEMNVSTLELGDSALYLCASSHPGGGYTFGSGTRLTVV.

The chain couples TRBV7-9 to TRBJ2-5; D may be TRBD2 (5 bases). Germline values: CDR1 SEHNR, CDR2 FQNEAQ (reference sequence). V lost 4 bases to trimming and J lost 5 bases, with 23 bases between them. The CDR3 length is 17 residues. CDR3 sequence: CASSYPSGSGFAETQYF. CDR3 sequence (DNA): TGTGCCAGCAGCTATCCCTCGGGGAGCGGCTTCGCTGAGACCCAGTACTTC.

This rearrangement joins TRBV6-1 to TRBJ2-3; 8 bases agree with TRBD2. Trimming removed 3 bases from V and 6 bases from J; junction bases left unmatched: 5. CDR1 is MNHNS, CDR2 SASEGT, per germline. The CDR3 spans 14 residues. CDR3 amino acids: CASSDAGGRDTQYF. The CDR3 coding sequence is TGTGCCAGCAGTGATGCGGGAGGAAGGGATACGCAGTATTTT.

V gene TRBV2 combines with J gene TRBJ2-5; the match to TRBD1 covers 10 bases. The CDR3 is 15 amino acids. The germline V gene has CDR1 SNHLY and CDR2 FYNNEI. Trimming at V came to 6 bases and at J to 4 bases, leaving 8 bases not matched to a gene. Here the CDR3 DNA reads TGTGCCAGCAGCTCGGACAGGGGGGACCGAGAGACCCAGTACTTC. Protein sequence: CASSSDRGDRETQYF.

The gene calls are TRBV27 and TRBJ2-7, with TRBD2 identical over 7 bases. Germline-derived CDR1 and CDR2 are MNHEY and SMNVEV (reference sequence). CDR3 size: 16 residues. V was clipped by 1 base and J by 3 bases; unmatched bases: 9. The CDR3 bases are TGTGCCAGCAGTTTATGGGGCGGGGGTGGAGACTACGAGCAGTACTTC. Translation: CASSLWGGGGDYEQYF.

V is TRBV5-1 and J is TRBJ2-7, with TRBD2 identical over 13 bases. Germline CDR1 reads SGHRS; CDR2 reads YFSETQ. The CDR3 is 16 amino acids. The ends lost 5 bases at V and 3 bases at J; junction bases unmatched: 8. The CDR3 region is CASRAGTSGILYEQYF. DNA for the CDR3: TGCGCCAGCAGAGCCGGGACTAGCGGGATTCTCTACGAGCAGTACTTC.

The chain employs TRBV6-4 and TRBJ2-2, with 9 bases lining up with TRBD2. This CDR3 is 18 amino acids long. Trimming took 1 base from V and 1 from J; bases not matched to a gene: 7. Looked up from germline, CDR1 is MRHNA and CDR2 is SNTAGT. The CDR3 loop reads CASSDYAPTSGNTGELFF. Here the CDR3 DNA reads TGTGCCAGCAGTGACTATGCCCCGACTAGCGGGAACACCGGGGAGCTGTTTTTT.

V is TRBV5-6 and J is TRBJ2-6; D is ambiguous. V was clipped by 4 bases and J by 0 bases, with 11 bases between them. The CDR3 totals 16 residues. The germline CDR1 and CDR2 sequences are SGHDT and YYEEEE. CDR3 region: CASSLYADSGANVLTF. CDR3 coding DNA: TGTGCCAGCAGCCTTTATGCGGACTCTGGGGCCAACGTCCTGACTTTC.

The J gene is TRBJ1-4, the V gene TRBV15; 8 nucleotides agree with TRBD1. The length of the CDR3 is 11 residues. CDR1 and CDR2 from the germline V gene are LNHNV and YYDKDF (reference sequence). Trimming took 5 bases from V and 14 from J; bases not matched to a gene: 4. CDR3 sequence reads: CATSFRDRLFF. The CDR3 region has the DNA TGTGCCACCAGCTTCCGGGACAGGCTGTTTTTT.

This chain links TRBV5-8 with TRBJ1-2; D is uncertain. The CDR3 runs 15 residues. Trimming removed 0 bases from V and 5 bases from J, with 14 bases in between. Germline V gene sequence: CDR1 SGHTS, CDR2 YDEGEE. The CDR3 reads CASSLGANHRYGYTF. The CDR3 DNA reads TGTGCCAGCAGCTTGGGCGCGAACCATCGATATGGCTACACCTTC. Filled out from reference TRBV5-8 and TRBJ1-2, the complete variable domain reads EAGVTQSPTHLIKTRGQQATLRCSPISGHTSVYWYQQALGLGLQFLLWYDEGEERNRGNFPPRFSGRQFPNYSSELNVNALELEDSALYLCASSLGANHRYGYTFGSGTRLTVV.

The V and J genes are TRBV4-2 and TRBJ1-2; 12 bases fit TRBD1. The CDR3 consists of 16 residues. The trim removed 3 bases at V and 8 bases at J, leaving 10 bases unmatched. Looked up from germline, CDR1 is LGHNA and CDR2 is YNFKEQ. CDR3 DNA: TGTGCCAGCAGCCAGGCAACGGGACAGGGGGCGCGGGGCTACACCTTC. Its translation is CASSQATGQGARGYTF.